The 30 T cell receptor beta chains listed next were all sequenced from one sample in a study of blood T cell repertoires in COVID-19. The assay was immunoSEQ multiplex PCR, and TCRdb's table has in-frame clones only and misses some. The sample consists of about 150,000 clones, around 85% of them appearing once. Sequencing was done on a sample of peripheral blood. These receptors came from a man between 70 and 80 years old with acute or convalescent COVID-19.

The rearrangement joins TRBV7-9 to TRBJ1-1, with 8 bases that match TRBD1. This CDR3 comprises 14 residues. CDR1 is SEHNR and CDR2 is FQNEAQ in the germline V gene (reference sequence). Trimming cost V 2 bases and J 6 bases; bases outside gene matches: 5. The CDR3 DNA reads TGTGCCAGCAGCTTACCCGGGACAGGCTCTGAAGCTTTCTTT. Translation gives CASSLPGTGSEAFF.

This clone appeared many times. The chain has TRBV19 and TRBJ1-5; no definite D call. Germline values: CDR1 LNHDA, CDR2 SQIVND (reference sequence). The CDR3 consists of 13 residues. V was pared by 0 bases and J by 5 bases, with 5 bases between. The CDR3 reads CASSIDSDQPQHF. Written as DNA, the CDR3 is TGTGCCAGTAGTATAGACAGCGATCAGCCCCAGCATTTT.

The chain joins TRBV29-1 to TRBJ1-1; weak D call: TRBD1 (5 bases). Trimming stripped 3 bases from V and 3 bases from J, with 17 bases between. The CDR3 length is 15 residues. Per the germline V gene, CDR1 is SQVTM and CDR2 is ANQGSEA. The CDR3 sequence is CSVDRQGGRDTEAFF. The CDR3 DNA follows: TGCAGCGTTGATAGGCAGGGTGGCCGCGACACTGAAGCTTTCTTT.

The chain is built from TRBV27 and TRBJ1-6; maybe TRBD1 (6 bases). V was shortened by 2 bases and J by 9 bases, with 14 bases between the two germline ends. CDR3 length: 15 residues. CDR1 is MNHEY, CDR2 SMNVEV, per germline (reference sequence). The CDR3 is CASSLRQGIGSPLHF. CDR3 DNA sequence: TGTGCCAGCAGTTTACGCCAGGGGATCGGTTCACCCCTCCACTTT.

The rearrangement joins TRBV7-8 to TRBJ2-5, with D perhaps TRBD1 (5 bases). CDR3 length: 14 amino acids. From germline, CDR1 is SGHVS and CDR2 FQNEAQ. V lost 5 bases and J lost 1, with 11 bases in between. As DNA, the CDR3 is TGTGCCAGCAGCCCGGACATTATCCAAGAGACCCAGTACTTC. Amino acid sequence: CASSPDIIQETQYF.

This clone was counted once. The chain couples TRBV30 to TRBJ1-1, with D hard to call. Per the germline V gene, CDR1 is GTSNPN and CDR2 is SVGIG (reference sequence). V gave up 3 bases and J gave up 2 bases, with 7 bases separating them. The CDR3 is 12 amino acids. CDR3 residues: CAWSSENTEAFF. The CDR3 DNA follows: TGTGCCTGGAGCTCAGAAAACACTGAAGCTTTCTTT.

The chain has TRBV19 and TRBJ2-7; the match to TRBD1 covers 8 bases. J lost 4 bases, V lost 4 bases, and 9 bases had no gene match. CDR3 size: 15 residues. Germline V gives CDR1 LNHDA, CDR2 SQIVND (reference sequence). CDR3 residues: CASSNFRGQAYEQYF. In DNA form, the CDR3 reads TGTGCCAGTAGTAACTTCAGGGGGCAGGCTTACGAGCAGTACTTC.

This chain uses TRBV7-8 with TRBJ1-5; D is perhaps TRBD1 (6 bases). CDR1 is SGHVS and CDR2 is FQNEAQ in the germline V gene. V was trimmed by 5 bases and J by 4 bases, leaving 12 bases between them. The CDR3 loop spans 14 amino acids. This CDR3 reads CASSTGQYNQPQHF. CDR3 bases: TGTGCCAGCAGCACCGGACAGTATAATCAGCCCCAGCATTTT.

This clone was picked up many times. The chain joins TRBV19 to TRBJ1-2; the D gene is possibly TRBD1 (6 bases). The CDR3 spans 14 residues. CDR1 LNHDA and CDR2 SQIVND come from the germline V gene (reference sequence). V dropped 7 bases and J dropped 4 bases, with 16 bases sitting between them. CDR3 amino acids: CASNYVTGSYGYTF. CDR3 nucleotides: TGTGCCAGTAATTACGTGACAGGCTCCTATGGCTACACCTTC. Full variable domain (outside the CDR3, taken from reference TRBV19 and TRBJ1-2): DGGITQSPKYLFRKEGQNVTLSCEQNLNHDAMYWYRQDPGQGLRLIYYSQIVNDFQKGDIAEGYSVSREKKESFPLTVTSAQKNPTAFYLCASNYVTGSYGYTFGSGTRLTVV.

The chain uses TRBV11-2 and TRBJ2-1; 8 positions match TRBD2. The CDR3 is made up of 15 amino acids. Per germline, CDR1 SGHAT and CDR2 FQNNGV. Trimming cost V 2 bases and J 4 bases; bases outside gene matches: 4. The DNA of the CDR3 is TGTGCCAGCAGCTTAAGGACTAGCCTTTACAATGAGCAGTTCTTC. Protein product: CASSLRTSLYNEQFF.

The rearrangement uses TRBV5-1 and TRBJ2-1; 9 positions match TRBD2. J was trimmed by 9 bases and V by 0 bases; bases with no gene match: 7. The CDR3 loop spans 15 amino acids. Germline V gene data show CDR1 as SGHRS and CDR2 as YFSETQ. The CDR3 DNA reads TGCGCCAGCAGCTTGGAGGGTGGTAGCGGGAGTGAGCAGTTCTTC. This translates into CASSLEGGSGSEQFF.

The rearrangement links TRBV11-2 to TRBJ2-7; no clear D. CDR3 size: 10 residues. Germline CDR1 and CDR2: SGHAT and FQNNGV. V lost 5 bases, J lost 3 bases, and 2 bases lay in between. Here the CDR3 DNA reads TGTGCCAGCAGCCACTACGAGCAGTACTTC. Translated: CASSHYEQYF.

The J gene is TRBJ2-5, the V gene TRBV29-1; D call uncertain. The V end was cut by 0 bases, the J end by 5 bases, with 7 bases between. Germline V gene data show CDR1 as SQVTM and CDR2 as ANQGSEA. This CDR3 has 12 residues. The CDR3 DNA reads as TGCAGCGTTGAAGACCCTCCCGAGACCCAGTACTTC. Its translation: CSVEDPPETQYF. The full variable domain, with the rest looked up from reference TRBV29-1 and TRBJ2-5, is SAVISQKPSRDICQRGTSLTIQCQVDSQVTMMFWYRQQPGQSLTLIATANQGSEATYESGFVIDKFPISRPNLTFSTLTVSNMSPEDSSIYLCSVEDPPETQYFGPGTRLLVL.

This clone was found a few times. The chain couples TRBV29-1 to TRBJ2-7, with D possibly being TRBD1 (8 bases). The CDR3 is 14 residues long. Germline CDR1 reads SQVTM; CDR2 reads ANQGSEA. V was cut by 4 bases and J by 2 bases, with 15 bases left in between. The CDR3 nucleotides are TGCAGCGTTGCCTGGGGGGGACAGGCCTACGAGCAGTACTTC. Translation gives CSVAWGGQAYEQYF.

The chain carries TRBV4-3 and TRBJ2-3; 7 bases align to TRBD1. The V segment lost 1 base and the J segment 5 bases; nucleotides outside the gene matches: 6. Germline V gives CDR1 LGHNA, CDR2 YSLEER. The CDR3 has 15 amino acids. This CDR3 is CASSQATGRGDTQYF. In nucleotides, the CDR3 is TGCGCCAGCAGCCAAGCGACAGGGAGAGGAGATACGCAGTATTTT.

This clone was observed a few times. The J gene is TRBJ1-5, the V gene TRBV6-4; the D is unclear. Germline V lookup: CDR1 MRHNA, CDR2 SNTAGT. V lost 7 bases to trimming and J lost 6 bases, with 19 bases between them. The CDR3 extends over 15 amino acids. The CDR3 DNA follows: TGTGCCAGCACCCACCGAGGGCGCCGAGGTCAGCCCCAGCATTTT. Translating it yields CASTHRGRRGQPQHF.

The chain has TRBV12-3 or TRBV12-4 and TRBJ1-2, with D possibly being TRBD1 (5 bases). V was shortened by 3 bases and J by 7 bases, with 12 bases between the two germline ends. This CDR3 is built from 13 residues. The CDR3 bases are TGTGCCAGCAGTTTTCAGGGAGCGGGTGGCTACACCTTC. It codes for CASSFQGAGGYTF.

V is TRBV3-1 (or the pseudogene TRBV3-2) and J is TRBJ2-1, with 9 bases identical to TRBD2. The J segment lost 8 bases and the V segment lost 3 bases, leaving 11 bases of the junction unmatched. The CDR3 loop spans 16 amino acids. CDR1 LGHDT and CDR2 YNNKEL come from the germline V gene (reference sequence). The CDR3 is CASSQSWASGTDEQFF. The CDR3 bases are TGTGCCAGCAGCCAGAGCTGGGCTAGCGGGACCGATGAGCAGTTCTTC.

The chain joins TRBV5-1 to TRBJ1-2; possibly TRBD1 for D (6 bases). The CDR3 runs 14 residues. Deletions cut 3 bases from V and 2 bases from J, with 11 bases between. CDR1 SGHRS and CDR2 YFSETQ come from the germline V gene. CDR3 sequence reads: CASSSPGQNYGYTF. The CDR3 DNA reads as TGCGCCAGCAGCTCTCCCGGACAGAACTATGGCTACACCTTC.

This clone was recorded a few times. The chain's CDR3 is CASSLGGGRTEAFF. DNA for the CDR3: TGTGCCAGCAGCTTGGGCGGGGGACGGACTGAAGCTTTCTTT. This rearrangement joins TRBV5-6 to TRBJ1-1, with D possibly matching TRBD1 (5 bases). V shed 0 bases and J shed 5 bases, with 11 bases lying between them. Germline V gene data show CDR1 as SGHDT and CDR2 as YYEEEE. The CDR3 is 14 amino acids.

The chain couples TRBV6-5 to TRBJ1-2, with D tentatively TRBD1 (5 bases). The germline gives CDR1 MNHEY, CDR2 SVGAGI. The CDR3 runs to 14 residues. The ends were cut back, 6 bases at V and 0 bases at J, with 11 bases in the middle. The CDR3 protein is CASRGGGSNYGYTF. CDR3 bases: TGTGCCAGCAGGGGGGGAGGCTCTAACTATGGCTACACCTTC.

The chain uses TRBV19 and TRBJ1-3; D is uncertain. The CDR3 has 15 residues. The ends were cut back, 6 bases at V and 0 bases at J, with 12 bases in the middle. Germline values: CDR1 LNHDA, CDR2 SQIVND (reference sequence). The CDR3 reads CASSIPTVSGNTIYF. In DNA, the CDR3 is TGTGCCAGTAGCATTCCCACAGTCTCTGGAAACACCATATATTTT.

DNA of the CDR3: TGTGCCAGCAGTGACTTGGCAGACAATGAGCAGTTCTTC. Translated: CASSDLADNEQFF. V and J are TRBV6-4 and TRBJ2-1; D ambiguous. The CDR3 consists of 13 residues. V was cut by 1 base and J by 5 bases, with 6 bases left in between. Per germline, CDR1 MRHNA and CDR2 SNTAGT.

V gene TRBV9 combines with J gene TRBJ2-7, with TRBD2 as a possible D gene (6 bases). The CDR3 runs 14 residues. Trimming stripped 0 bases from V and 3 bases from J, with 10 bases between. Per the germline V gene, CDR1 is SGDLS and CDR2 is YYNGEE. CDR3 sequence: CASSVAAGGYEQYF. The CDR3 DNA follows: TGTGCCAGCAGCGTAGCAGCCGGGGGCTACGAGCAGTACTTC.

The J gene is TRBJ2-7, the V gene TRBV7-2; 7 nucleotides line up with TRBD1. This CDR3 has 14 residues. The trim removed 1 base at V and 1 base at J, leaving 1 base unmatched. The germline CDR1 and CDR2 sequences are SGHTA and FQGNSA. CDR3 bases: TGTGCCAGCAGCTTAGTACAGGGGTCCTACGAGCAGTACTTC. This codes for CASSLVQGSYEQYF. The variable domain in full, completed from reference TRBV7-2 and TRBJ2-7, reads GAGVSQSPSNKVTEKGKDVELRCDPISGHTALYWYRQSLGQGLEFLIYFQGNSAPDKSGLPSDRFSAERTGGSVSTLTIQRTQQEDSAVYLCASSLVQGSYEQYFGPGTRLTVT.

V gene TRBV6-6 combines with J gene TRBJ1-1; D uncertain. The V end was cut by 6 bases, the J end by 1 base, with 15 bases between. Germline-derived CDR1 and CDR2 are MNHNY and SVGAGI (reference sequence). This CDR3 is built from 15 residues. CDR3 region: CASSQKRSQNTEAFF. The CDR3 DNA reads as TGTGCCAGCAGCCAAAAACGGTCGCAGAACACTGAAGCTTTCTTT.

This chain joins TRBV7-2 and TRBJ1-1, with 8 bases identical to TRBD1. With V trimmed by 7 bases and J by 1 base, 2 bases remained unmatched. CDR1 and CDR2 from the germline V gene are SGHTA and FQGNSA. This CDR3 contains 13 residues. In DNA, the CDR3 is TGTGCCAGCAACACAGGGGGGAACACTGAAGCTTTCTTT. Translation gives CASNTGGNTEAFF.

The chain is built from TRBV27 and TRBJ1-4, with a weak D call TRBD1 (6 bases). Germline assignment: CDR1 MNHEY and CDR2 SMNVEV (reference sequence). Trimming removed 5 bases at V and 12 bases at J, with 22 bases between. The CDR3 has 15 residues. The CDR3 bases are TGTGCCAGCAGTCCCGGGACACGGCCTCTGCTGGAACTGTTTTTT. As protein: CASSPGTRPLLELFF.

The chain employs TRBV11-2 and TRBJ2-3, with 9 positions matching TRBD2. The germline gives CDR1 SGHAT, CDR2 FQNNGV. The CDR3 runs to 16 residues. Trimming removed 5 bases from V and 2 bases from J; junction bases left unmatched: 8. The CDR3 sequence: CASSPSTSGLTDTQYF. The CDR3 DNA reads TGTGCCAGCAGCCCCTCGACTAGCGGACTCACAGATACGCAGTATTTT. Combining the CDR3 with reference TRBV11-2 and TRBJ2-3 gives the whole variable domain EAGVAQSPRYKIIEKRQSVAFWCNPISGHATLYWYQQILGQGPKLLIQFQNNGVVDDSQLPKDRFSAERLKGVDSTLKIQPAKLEDSAVYLCASSPSTSGLTDTQYFGPGTRLTVL.

V is TRBV29-1 and J is TRBJ2-1; 9 positions match TRBD2. The germline CDR1 and CDR2 sequences are SQVTM and ANQGSEA. CDR3 length: 12 residues. Trimming removed 8 bases from V and 5 bases from J; junction bases left unmatched: 4. The chain's CDR3 is CSPRTSDNEQFF. The CDR3 DNA reads TGCAGCCCGCGGACTAGCGACAATGAGCAGTTCTTC.